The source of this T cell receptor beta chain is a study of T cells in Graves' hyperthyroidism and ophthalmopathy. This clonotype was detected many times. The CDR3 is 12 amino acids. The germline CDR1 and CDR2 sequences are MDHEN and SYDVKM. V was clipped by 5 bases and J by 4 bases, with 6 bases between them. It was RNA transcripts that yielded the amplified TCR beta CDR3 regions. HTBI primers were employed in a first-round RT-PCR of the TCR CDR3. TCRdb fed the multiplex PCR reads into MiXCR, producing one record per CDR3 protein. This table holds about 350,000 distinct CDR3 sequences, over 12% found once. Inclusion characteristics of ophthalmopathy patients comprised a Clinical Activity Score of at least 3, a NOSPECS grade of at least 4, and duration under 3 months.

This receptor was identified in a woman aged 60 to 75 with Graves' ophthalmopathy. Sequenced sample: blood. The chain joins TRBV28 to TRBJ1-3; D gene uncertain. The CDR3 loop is CASSPLGNTIYF. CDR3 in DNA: TGTGCCAGCAGTCCTCTCGGAAACACCATATATTTT.